The clone carrying this T cell receptor beta chain showed up many times. There are 10 residues in the CDR3. Trimming took off 6 bases at V and 5 bases at J, with 5 bases between the two ends. Looked up from germline, CDR1 is SNHLY and CDR2 is FYNNEI. The record originates from a study of T cells after yellow fever vaccination. TCRdb re-analysed the 5' RACE reads in MiXCR, keeping a single row per CDR3 protein. The repertoire holds 250,000 or so distinct CDR3 sequences, with more than 6.5% as singletons. This receptor was taken from a man aged 25 to 40 who received the YFV17D yellow fever vaccine. This sequence joins TRBV2 and TRBJ2-7; no firm D call. The specimen was CD4+ T cells sorted from PBMCs, collected on the day of the yellow fever booster vaccination. DNA of the CDR3: TGTGCCAGCAGGTGGGACGAGCAGTACTTC. It codes for CASRWDEQYF.